This passage covers 4 T cell receptor beta chains from one sample sequenced in a study of blood T cells in healthy people across ages. It was with a sample-barcoded 5' primer and a J-beta primer mix that a second PCR of about 6 to 12 cycles was run. TCRdb redid the calling of the 5' RACE reads with MiXCR, one entry per CDR3 protein. The data contain under 750,000 distinct CDR3 sequences, 47% of them singletons. What was sequenced was blood. These receptors came from a man aged 80 or over in good health.

The gene calls are TRBV12-5 and TRBJ1-2; TRBD1 matches at 7 bases. V gave up 3 bases and J gave up 11 bases; unmatched junction bases: 9. Germline CDR1 LGHNT, CDR2 FRNRAP. CDR3 length: 13 amino acids. CDR3: CASGLGQAQRYTF. The CDR3 nucleotides read TGTGCTAGTGGTTTAGGACAGGCTCAAAGGTACACCTTC.

This clonotype has at least ten counts. The V and J genes are TRBV6-6 and TRBJ2-7; TRBD1 might be the D (6 bases). The V and J ends lost 5 bases and 3 bases respectively, with 11 bases between them. Germline CDR1 is MNHNY and CDR2 is SVGAGI (reference sequence). The CDR3 runs to 13 residues. CDR3 residues: CASSALGGYEQYF. The CDR3 bases are TGTGCCAGCAGTGCCCTAGGGGGCTACGAGCAGTACTTC.

V usage is TRBV12-3 or TRBV12-4 and J usage is TRBJ1-5; D gene unclear. Trimming took 2 bases from V and 5 from J, leaving 7 bases between them. This CDR3 is 13 amino acids long. CDR3 protein: CASSLSGDQPQHF. In DNA form, the CDR3 reads TGTGCCAGCAGTTTAAGTGGGGATCAGCCCCAGCATTTT.

The genes are TRBV7-9 and TRBJ1-1; a weak D match, TRBD1 (6 bases). Trimming removed 6 bases at V and 6 bases at J, with 17 bases between. The CDR3 runs to 14 residues. CDR1 and CDR2 (germline): SEHNR, FQNEAQ (reference sequence). The DNA for the CDR3 is TGTGCCAGCAGACCAGGGGCTTCGGGCGCTGAAGCTTTCTTT. Amino acid sequence: CASRPGASGAEAFF.